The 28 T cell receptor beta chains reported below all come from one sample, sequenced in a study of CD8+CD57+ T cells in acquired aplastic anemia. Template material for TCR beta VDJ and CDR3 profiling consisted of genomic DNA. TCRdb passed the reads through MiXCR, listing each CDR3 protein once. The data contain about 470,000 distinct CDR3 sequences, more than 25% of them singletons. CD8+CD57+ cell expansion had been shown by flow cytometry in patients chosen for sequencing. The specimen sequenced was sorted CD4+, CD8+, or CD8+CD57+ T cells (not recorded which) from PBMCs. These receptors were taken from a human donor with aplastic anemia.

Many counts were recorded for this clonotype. In DNA form, the CDR3 reads TGTGCCAGCAGCTTAGATGCAGGGGTGAGGGGCTACACCTTC. The encoded protein is CASSLDAGVRGYTF. The V gene is TRBV11-2, the J gene TRBJ1-2; D perhaps matches TRBD1 (6 bases). V dropped 0 bases and J dropped 8 bases, with 13 bases sitting between them. Germline CDR1 and CDR2: SGHAT and FQNNGV. There are 14 residues in the CDR3.

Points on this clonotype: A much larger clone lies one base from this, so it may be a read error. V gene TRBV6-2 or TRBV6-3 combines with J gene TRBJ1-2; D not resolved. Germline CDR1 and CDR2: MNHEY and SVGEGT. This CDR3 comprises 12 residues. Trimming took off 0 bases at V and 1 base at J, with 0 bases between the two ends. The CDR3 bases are TGTGCCAGCAGTTACTCTAACTATGGCTACACCTTC. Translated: CASSYSNYGYTF.

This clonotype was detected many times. This CDR3 is CASSDFGYEQYF. CDR3 coding DNA: TGTGCCAGCAGTGATTTTGGCTACGAGCAGTACTTC. This chain connects TRBV25-1 to TRBJ2-7; the D is unclear. The CDR3 has 12 amino acids. Trimming left V 3 bases short and J 3 bases short, with 6 bases between. CDR1 and CDR2 from the germline V gene are MGHDK and SYGVNS.

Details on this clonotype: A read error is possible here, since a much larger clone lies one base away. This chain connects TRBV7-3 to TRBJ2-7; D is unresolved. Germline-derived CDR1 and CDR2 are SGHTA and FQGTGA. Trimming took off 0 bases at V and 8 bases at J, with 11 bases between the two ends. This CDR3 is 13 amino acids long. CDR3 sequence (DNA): TGTGCCAGCAGCTTAACAACGTCTACCAAGCAGTACTTC. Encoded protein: CASSLTTSTKQYF.

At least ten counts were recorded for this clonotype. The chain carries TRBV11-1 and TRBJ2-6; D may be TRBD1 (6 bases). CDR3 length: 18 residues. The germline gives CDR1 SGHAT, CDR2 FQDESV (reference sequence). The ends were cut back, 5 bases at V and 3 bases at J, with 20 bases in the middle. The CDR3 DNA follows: TGTGCCAGCAGCCGATGGACAGCCGACAACTTTGGGGCCAACGTCCTGACTTTC. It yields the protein CASSRWTADNFGANVLTF.

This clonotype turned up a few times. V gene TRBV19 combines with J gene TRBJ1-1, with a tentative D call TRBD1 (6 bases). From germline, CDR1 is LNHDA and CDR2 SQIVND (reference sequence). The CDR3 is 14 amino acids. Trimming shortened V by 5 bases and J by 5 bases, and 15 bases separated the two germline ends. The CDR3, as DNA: TGTGCCAGTAGTCCCCTGAGGGGGGGGACTGAAGCTTTCTTT. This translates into CASSPLRGGTEAFF.

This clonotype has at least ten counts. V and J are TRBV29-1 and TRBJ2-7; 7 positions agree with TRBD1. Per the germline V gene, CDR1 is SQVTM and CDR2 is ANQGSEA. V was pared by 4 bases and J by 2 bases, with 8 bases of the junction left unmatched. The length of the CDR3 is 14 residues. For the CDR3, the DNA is TGCAGCGTTGTGGGAGCCGGGACAGCCTACGAGCAGTACTTC. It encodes CSVVGAGTAYEQYF.

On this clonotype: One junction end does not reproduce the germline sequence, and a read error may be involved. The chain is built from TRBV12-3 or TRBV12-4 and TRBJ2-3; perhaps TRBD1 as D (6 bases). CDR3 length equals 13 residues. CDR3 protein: CAGSLGGPDTQYF. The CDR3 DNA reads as TGTGCCGGCAGTTTAGGGGGACCAGATACGCAGTATTTT.

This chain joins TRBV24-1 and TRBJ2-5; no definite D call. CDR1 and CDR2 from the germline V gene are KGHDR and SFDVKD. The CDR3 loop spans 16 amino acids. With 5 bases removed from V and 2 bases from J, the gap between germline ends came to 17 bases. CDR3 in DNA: TGTGCCACCAGTGCACCCTTTGGGCCAGGTCAAGAGACCCAGTACTTC. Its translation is CATSAPFGPGQETQYF.

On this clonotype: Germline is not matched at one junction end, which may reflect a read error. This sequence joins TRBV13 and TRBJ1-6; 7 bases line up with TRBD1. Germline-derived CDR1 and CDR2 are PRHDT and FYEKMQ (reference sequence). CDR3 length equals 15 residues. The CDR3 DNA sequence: TGTGCCAGCAACCATCAGGGACAGTGGAATTCACCCCCCCACTTT. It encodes CASNHQGQWNSPPHF. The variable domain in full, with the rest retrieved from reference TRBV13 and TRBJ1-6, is AAGVIQSPRHLIKEKRETATLKCYPIPRHDTVYWYQQGPGQDPQFLISFYEKMQSDKGSIPDRFSAQQFSDYHSELNMSSLELGDSALYFCASNHQGQWNSPPHFGNGTRLTVT.

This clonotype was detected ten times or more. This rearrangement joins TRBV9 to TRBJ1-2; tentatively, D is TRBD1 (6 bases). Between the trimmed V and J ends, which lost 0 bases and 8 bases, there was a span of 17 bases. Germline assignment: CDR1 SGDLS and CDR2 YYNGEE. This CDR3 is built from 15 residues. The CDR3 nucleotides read TGTGCCAGCAGCGTAGATCAGGGGACGAGTCGGGGCTACACCTTC. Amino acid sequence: CASSVDQGTSRGYTF.

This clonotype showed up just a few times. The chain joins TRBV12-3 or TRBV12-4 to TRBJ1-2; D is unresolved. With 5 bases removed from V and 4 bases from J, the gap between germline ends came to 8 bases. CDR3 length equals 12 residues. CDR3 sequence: CASSIGFYGYTF. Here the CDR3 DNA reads TGTGCCAGCAGTATCGGTTTCTATGGCTACACCTTC.

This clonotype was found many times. CDR3 in amino acids: CAMQGTGELFF. The CDR3 coding sequence is TGTGCCATGCAGGGCACCGGGGAGCTGTTTTTT. V and J are TRBV10-3 and TRBJ2-2, with D tentatively TRBD1 (5 bases). The CDR3 runs 11 residues. The germline V and J ends were trimmed by 9 bases and 4 bases, with 6 bases remaining between them. From germline, CDR1 is ENHRY and CDR2 SYGVKD.

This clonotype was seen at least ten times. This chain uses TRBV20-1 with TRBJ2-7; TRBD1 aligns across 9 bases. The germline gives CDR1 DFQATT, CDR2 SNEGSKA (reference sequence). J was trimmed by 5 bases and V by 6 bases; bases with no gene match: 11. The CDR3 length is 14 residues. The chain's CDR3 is CSARRAQGANEQYF. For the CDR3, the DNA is TGCAGTGCCCGCCGAGCACAGGGGGCGAACGAGCAGTACTTC.

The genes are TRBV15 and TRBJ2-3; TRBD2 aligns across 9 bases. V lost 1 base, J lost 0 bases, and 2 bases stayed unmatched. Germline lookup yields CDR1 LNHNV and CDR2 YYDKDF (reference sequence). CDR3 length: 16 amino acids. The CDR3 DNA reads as TGTGCCACCAGCAGAGTAGCGGGGGCTAGCACAGATACGCAGTATTTT. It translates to CATSRVAGASTDTQYF.

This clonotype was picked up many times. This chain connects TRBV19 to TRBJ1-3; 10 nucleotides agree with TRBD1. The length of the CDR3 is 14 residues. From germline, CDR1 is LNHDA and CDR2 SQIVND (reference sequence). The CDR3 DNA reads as TGTGCAGCTGGGGACAGGGGAGCTGGAAACACCATATATTTT. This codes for CAAGDRGAGNTIYF.

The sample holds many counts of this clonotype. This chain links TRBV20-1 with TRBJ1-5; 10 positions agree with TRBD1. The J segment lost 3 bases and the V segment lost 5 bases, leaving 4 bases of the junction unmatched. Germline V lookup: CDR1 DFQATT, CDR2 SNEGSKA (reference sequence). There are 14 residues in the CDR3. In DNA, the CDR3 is TGCAGTGCTTCCGGGACAGGGGACAATCAGCCCCAGCATTTT. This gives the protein CSASGTGDNQPQHF.

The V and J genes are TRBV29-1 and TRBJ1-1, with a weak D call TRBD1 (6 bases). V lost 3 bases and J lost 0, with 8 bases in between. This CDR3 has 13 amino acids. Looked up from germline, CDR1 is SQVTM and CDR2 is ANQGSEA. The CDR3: CSVDPGVNTEAFF. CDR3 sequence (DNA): TGCAGCGTTGATCCAGGGGTGAACACTGAAGCTTTCTTT.

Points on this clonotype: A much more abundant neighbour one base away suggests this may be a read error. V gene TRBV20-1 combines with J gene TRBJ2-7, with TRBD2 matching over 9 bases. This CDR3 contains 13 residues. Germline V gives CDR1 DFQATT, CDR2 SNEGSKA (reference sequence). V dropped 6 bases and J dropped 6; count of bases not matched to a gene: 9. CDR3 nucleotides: TGCAGTGCCCCCCGCGGGAGGGCTGGCGAGCAGTACTTC. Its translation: CSAPRGRAGEQYF.

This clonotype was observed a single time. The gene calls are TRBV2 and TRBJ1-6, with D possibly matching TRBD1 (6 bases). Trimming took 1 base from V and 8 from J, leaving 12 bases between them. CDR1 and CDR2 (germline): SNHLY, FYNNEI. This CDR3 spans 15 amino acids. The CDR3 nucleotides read TGTGCCAGCAGTGAAGGGGGGGCGGGACATTCACCCCTCCACTTT. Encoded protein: CASSEGGAGHSPLHF.

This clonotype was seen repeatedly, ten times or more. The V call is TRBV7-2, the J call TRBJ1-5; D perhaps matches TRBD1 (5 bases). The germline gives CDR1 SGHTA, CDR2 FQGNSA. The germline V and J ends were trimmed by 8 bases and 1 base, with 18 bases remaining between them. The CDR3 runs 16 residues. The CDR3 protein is CASDYGQGISNQPQHF. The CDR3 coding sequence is TGTGCCAGCGATTATGGGCAGGGCATAAGCAATCAGCCCCAGCATTTT. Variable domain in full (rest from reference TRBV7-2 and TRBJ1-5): GAGVSQSPSNKVTEKGKDVELRCDPISGHTALYWYRQSLGQGLEFLIYFQGNSAPDKSGLPSDRFSAERTGGSVSTLTIQRTQQEDSAVYLCASDYGQGISNQPQHFGDGTRLSIL.

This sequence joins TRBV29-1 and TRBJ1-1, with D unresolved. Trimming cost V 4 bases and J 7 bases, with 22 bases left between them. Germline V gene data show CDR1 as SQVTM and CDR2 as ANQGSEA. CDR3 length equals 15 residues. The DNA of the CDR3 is TGCAGCGTTGTTCTTCCTTCTCGGAACCGCGATGAAGCTTTCTTT. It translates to CSVVLPSRNRDEAFF. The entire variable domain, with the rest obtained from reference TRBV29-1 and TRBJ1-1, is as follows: SAVISQKPSRDICQRGTSLTIQCQVDSQVTMMFWYRQQPGQSLTLIATANQGSEATYESGFVIDKFPISRPNLTFSTLTVSNMSPEDSSIYLCSVVLPSRNRDEAFFGQGTRLTVV.

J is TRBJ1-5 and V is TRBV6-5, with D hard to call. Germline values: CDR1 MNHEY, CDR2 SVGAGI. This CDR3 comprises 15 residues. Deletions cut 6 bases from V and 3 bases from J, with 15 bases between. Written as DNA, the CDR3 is TGTGCCAGCAGCTACCGGCAGGCCCCCAATCAGCCCCAGCATTTT. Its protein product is CASSYRQAPNQPQHF.

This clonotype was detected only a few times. The CDR3 is CASSQGVRAAFF. CDR3 bases: TGTGCCAGCTCACAGGGAGTGAGGGCAGCTTTCTTT. J is TRBJ1-1 and V is TRBV18, with D unclear. CDR3 length equals 12 residues. Germline CDR1 and CDR2: KGHSH and LQKENI. Trimming shortened V by 4 bases and J by 10 bases, and 13 bases separated the two germline ends.

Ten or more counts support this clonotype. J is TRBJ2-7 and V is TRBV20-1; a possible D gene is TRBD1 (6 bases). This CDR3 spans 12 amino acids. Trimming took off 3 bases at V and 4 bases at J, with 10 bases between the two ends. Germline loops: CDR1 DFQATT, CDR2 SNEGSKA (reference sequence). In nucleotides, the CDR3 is TGCAGTGCTAGGATGACAGGTTACGAGCAGTACTTC. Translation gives CSARMTGYEQYF.

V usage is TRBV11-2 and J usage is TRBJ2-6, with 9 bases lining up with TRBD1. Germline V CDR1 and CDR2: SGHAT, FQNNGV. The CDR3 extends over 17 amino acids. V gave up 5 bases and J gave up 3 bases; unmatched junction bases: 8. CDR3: CASSPQGAGHGANVLTF. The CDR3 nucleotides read TGTGCCAGCAGCCCACAGGGGGCGGGGCATGGGGCCAACGTCCTGACTTTC. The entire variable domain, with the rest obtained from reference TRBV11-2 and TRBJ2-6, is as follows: EAGVAQSPRYKIIEKRQSVAFWCNPISGHATLYWYQQILGQGPKLLIQFQNNGVVDDSQLPKDRFSAERLKGVDSTLKIQPAKLEDSAVYLCASSPQGAGHGANVLTFGAGSRLTVL.

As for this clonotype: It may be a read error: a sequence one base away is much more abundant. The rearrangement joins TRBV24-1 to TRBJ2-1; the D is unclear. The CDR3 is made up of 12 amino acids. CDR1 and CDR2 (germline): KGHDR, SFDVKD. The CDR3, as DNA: TGTGTCACCAGTGATCCCGGCGATGAGCAGTTCTTC. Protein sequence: CVTSDPGDEQFF.

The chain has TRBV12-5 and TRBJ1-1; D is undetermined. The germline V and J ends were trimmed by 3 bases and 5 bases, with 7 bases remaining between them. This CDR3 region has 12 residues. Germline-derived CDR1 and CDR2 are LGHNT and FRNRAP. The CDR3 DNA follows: TGTGCTAGTGGTTTAAAAGGGACTGAAGCTTTCTTT. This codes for CASGLKGTEAFF.